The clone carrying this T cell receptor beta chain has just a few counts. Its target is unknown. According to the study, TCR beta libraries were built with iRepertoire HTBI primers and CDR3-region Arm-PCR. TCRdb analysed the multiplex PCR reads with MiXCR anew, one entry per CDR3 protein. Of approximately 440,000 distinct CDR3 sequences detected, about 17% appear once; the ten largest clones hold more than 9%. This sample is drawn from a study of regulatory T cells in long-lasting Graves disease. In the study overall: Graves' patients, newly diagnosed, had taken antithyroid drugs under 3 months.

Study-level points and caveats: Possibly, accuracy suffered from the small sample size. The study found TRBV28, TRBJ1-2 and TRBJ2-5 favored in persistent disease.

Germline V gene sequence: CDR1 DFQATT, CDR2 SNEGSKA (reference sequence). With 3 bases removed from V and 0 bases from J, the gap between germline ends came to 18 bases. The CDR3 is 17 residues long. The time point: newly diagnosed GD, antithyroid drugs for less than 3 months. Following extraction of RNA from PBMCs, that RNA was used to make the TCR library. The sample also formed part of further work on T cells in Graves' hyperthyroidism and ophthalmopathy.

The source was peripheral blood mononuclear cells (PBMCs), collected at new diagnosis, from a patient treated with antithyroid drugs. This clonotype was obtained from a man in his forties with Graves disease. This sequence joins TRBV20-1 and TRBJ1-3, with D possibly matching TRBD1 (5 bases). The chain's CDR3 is CSASKSGTANSGNTIYF. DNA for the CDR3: TGCAGTGCTAGCAAGTCTGGGACCGCTAACTCTGGAAACACCATATATTTT.